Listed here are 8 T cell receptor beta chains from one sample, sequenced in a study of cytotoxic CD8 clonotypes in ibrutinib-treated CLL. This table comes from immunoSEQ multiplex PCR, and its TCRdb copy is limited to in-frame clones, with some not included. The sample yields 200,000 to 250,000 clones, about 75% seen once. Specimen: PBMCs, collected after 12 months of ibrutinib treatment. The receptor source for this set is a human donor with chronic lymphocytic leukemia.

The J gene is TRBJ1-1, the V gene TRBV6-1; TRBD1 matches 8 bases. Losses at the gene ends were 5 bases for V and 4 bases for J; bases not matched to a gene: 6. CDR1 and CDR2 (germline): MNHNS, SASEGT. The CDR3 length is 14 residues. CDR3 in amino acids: CASSPDRVGTEAFF. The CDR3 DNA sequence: TGTGCCAGCAGTCCGGACAGGGTTGGCACTGAAGCTTTCTTT.

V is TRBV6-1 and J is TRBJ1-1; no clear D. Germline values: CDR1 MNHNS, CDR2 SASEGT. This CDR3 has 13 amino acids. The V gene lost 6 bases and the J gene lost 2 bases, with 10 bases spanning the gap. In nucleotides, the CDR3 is TGTGCCAGCAGCGAAACCAGAAACACTGAAGCTTTCTTT. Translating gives CASSETRNTEAFF.

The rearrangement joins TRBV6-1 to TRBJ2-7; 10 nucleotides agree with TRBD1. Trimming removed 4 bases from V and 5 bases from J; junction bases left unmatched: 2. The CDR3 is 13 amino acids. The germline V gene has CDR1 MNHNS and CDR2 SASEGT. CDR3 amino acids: CASSGDRGHEQYF. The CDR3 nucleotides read TGTGCCAGCAGTGGGGACAGGGGCCACGAGCAGTACTTC.

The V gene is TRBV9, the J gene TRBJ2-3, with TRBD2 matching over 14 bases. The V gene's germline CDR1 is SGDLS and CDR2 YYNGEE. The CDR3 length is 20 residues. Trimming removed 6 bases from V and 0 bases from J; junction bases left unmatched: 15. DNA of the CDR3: TGTGCCAGCACCCTTGGACTAGCGGGAGGCCGCCACCCTAGCACAGATACGCAGTATTTT. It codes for CASTLGLAGGRHPSTDTQYF.

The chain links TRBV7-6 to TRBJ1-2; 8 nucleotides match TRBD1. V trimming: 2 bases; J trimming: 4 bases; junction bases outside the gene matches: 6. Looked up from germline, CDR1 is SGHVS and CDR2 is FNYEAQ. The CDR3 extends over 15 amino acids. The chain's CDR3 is CASSLSGQGGYGYTF. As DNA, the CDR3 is TGTGCCAGCAGCTTAAGCGGACAGGGAGGCTATGGCTACACCTTC.

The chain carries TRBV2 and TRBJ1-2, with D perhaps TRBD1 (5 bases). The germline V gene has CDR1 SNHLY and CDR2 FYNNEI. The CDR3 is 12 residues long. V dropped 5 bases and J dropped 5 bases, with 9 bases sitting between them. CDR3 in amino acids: CASSFDRYGYTF. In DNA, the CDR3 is TGTGCCAGCAGTTTTGACAGATATGGCTACACCTTC.

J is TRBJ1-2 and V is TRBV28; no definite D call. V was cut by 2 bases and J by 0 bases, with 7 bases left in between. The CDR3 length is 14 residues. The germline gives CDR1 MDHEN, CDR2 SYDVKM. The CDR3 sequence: CASSLGAANYGYTF. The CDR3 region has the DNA TGTGCCAGCAGTTTAGGCGCAGCTAACTATGGCTACACCTTC.

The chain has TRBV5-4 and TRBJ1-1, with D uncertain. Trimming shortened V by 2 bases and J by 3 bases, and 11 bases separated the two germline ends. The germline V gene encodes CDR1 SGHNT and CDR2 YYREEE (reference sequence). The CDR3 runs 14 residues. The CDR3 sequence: CASSFQGRYTEAFF. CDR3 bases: TGTGCCAGCAGCTTTCAAGGCCGCTACACTGAAGCTTTCTTT.